This entry is about one T cell receptor beta chain. Its specificity is not known. Germline V gene sequence: CDR1 SEHNR, CDR2 FQNEAQ (reference sequence). This CDR3 spans 14 amino acids. Trimming shortened V by 4 bases and J by 6 bases, and 13 bases separated the two germline ends. Researchers ran the PCR with 60 Vbeta and 13 Jbeta primers. Original handling: Later, tens of millions of unique TCR beta chains were counted in an analysis, and 10 million to 12 million of them were shared. Produced via immunoSEQ multiplex PCR; TCRdb's table is partial and in-frame only. V and J calls plus clone size are reproduced from that table; the DNA served to infer D and trimming. The sample has 250,000 or so clones, around 90% seen once. The sample originates from a study of cytomegalovirus exposure and HLA in healthy donors. Findings and limits, study-wide: In a later analysis, TCR association rates varied by HLA locus: DRB1 most, HLA-C fewest. Upon later analysis, HLA-associated TCR beta chains proved more clonally expanded than other, equally common chains. In a later analysis, at a false discovery rate of 0.05, under 20,000 TCR beta sequences were associated with HLA alleles.

The origin of this receptor is a girl aged 2-10 years in good health and CMV-seronegative. The sequenced sample consisted of PBMCs. The chain employs TRBV7-9 and TRBJ2-1, with a weak D call TRBD2 (6 bases). The CDR3 DNA follows: TGTGCCAGCAGCTCGGGACTTACCAGCAATGAGCAGTTCTTC. This encodes CASSSGLTSNEQFF.